This entry describes one TCR beta chain. The clone's antigen remains unknown. It has no much larger one-base neighbor in the sample; base qualities were not kept. The data were obtained in a study of T cells in Graves' hyperthyroidism and ophthalmopathy (dated by TCRdb to the late 2010s). Study-wide context: Peripheral blood was collected at initial diagnosis, before any treatment. A discovery cohort of fewer than 110 patients, about 44 with Graves' ophthalmopathy and roughly 59 with stable Graves' hyperthyroidism, was used to find distinguishing TCR V-J signatures. Whether ophthalmopathy could be predicted prospectively was tested in an independent validation cohort made up of 18 to 20 hyperthyroidism patients plus 17 patients who later progressed to ophthalmopathy. For training and testing, the 100 or so patients in the discovery cohort were randomly divided in a 7:3 ratio. In addition, the study compared T-cell repertoires in thyroid tissue and in blood from roughly 6 Graves' hyperthyroidism patients. Following sampling, methimazole starting at 30 mg daily was given to hyperthyroidism patients, and high-dose intravenous methylprednisolone was given to ophthalmopathy patients. According to the paper, TCR Vbeta CDR3 sequencing was carried out on 135 peripheral blood samples, which came from approximately 43 ophthalmopathy, 80 or so hyperthyroidism and about 17 progressor patients. Summary of the overall study and its limitations: A model built on a 13 V-J signature distinguished ophthalmopathy from stable hyperthyroidism, reaching approximately 89% sensitivity and around 81% specificity in cross-validation and 80%/75% in testing. Sample size was not statistically predetermined, and blinding of investigators to group allocation was not performed. In validation, the model predicted progression to ophthalmopathy a median of roughly 6.5 months before onset, with over 55% sensitivity and just under 75% specificity. Most expanded thyroid clonotypes (frequency above 0.001) were also found in blood, which suggests that blood repertoires may mirror thyroid immune responses.

A patient counted as having stable Graves' hyperthyroidism if no progression to ophthalmopathy occurred over 18 months of follow-up. Hyperthyroidism patients were newly diagnosed, with disease duration under 2 months, and aged 18 to 65 years. Exclusion was applied to patients with uncontrolled infections, other autoimmune diseases, pregnancy or lactation. Diagnoses were established on the basis of clinical symptoms, serum thyroxine and TRAb, thyroid ultrasound, and orbital computed tomography. PBMCs were isolated from 8 to 10 ml of fresh peripheral blood by Ficoll-Paque density gradient centrifugation. Total RNA was extracted with Trizol reagent, and quality was checked on an Agilent 2100 Bioanalyzer. Amplification of TCR beta CDR3 regions was carried out from RNA transcripts. A first-round RT-PCR of the TCR CDR3 used the HTBI primer set with the Qiagen OneStep RT-PCR kit. Libraries were constructed in a second round of multiplex PCR, after which size selection and purification were carried out. Libraries were sequenced paired-end with 100 bp reads on an Illumina HiSeq2000. On the study's bioinformatics: Raw data were processed with SOAPnuke, discarding reads with adapters, uncalled bases, mean Phred below 15, or no exact constant-primer or identifier match. High-quality paired reads were merged with COPE v1.2.5, and unique nucleotide sequences were defined as clonotypes. MiTCR v1.1 was used to align clonotypes to the IMGT TRBV, TRBD and TRBJ reference segments. Analysis was restricted to V-J combinations with a frequency above 0.0001, which covered roughly 99% of repertoires. A TCS score was defined as the ratio of F50 (clonal expansion) to E x V (chaos), with BLOSUM62-based TCRdist applied between CDR3 peptides within each V-J. Welch's t-statistics and random forest reduced several hundred V-J features to about 13, which were used in a naive Bayes classifier (R e1071). In-frame beta chains were kept once TCRdb had trimmed the public reads at Q25 with fastp and called clones with MiXCR. Each record represents a unique CDR3 protein, reported with the most common genes and DNA among its rows. The V and J calls follow TCRdb's processing rather than the paper's. The sample yields roughly 660,000 distinct CDR3 sequences; around a sixth were counted once. The biggest ten clones account for less than 20% of the sample.

The junction shows trimming of 9 bases on V and 5 bases on J, plus 20 bases between the germline ends. Looking up the germline V gene (reference sequence) yields CDR1 LNHDA and CDR2 SQIVND. From the cysteine through the phenylalanine, the CDR3 covers 15 amino acids. The retained sequence is limited to the CDR3, 45 bases, with the frame set at the first base. The sequenced sample consisted of blood. The V gene is TRBV19 and the J gene is TRBJ2-1, with a tentative D gene TRBD2 over 6 matching bases. The source is a man aged 50 to 60 with Graves' hyperthyroidism. The nucleotides are TGTGCCAGCGTGGCGGGGCTAGGCAGAAACAATGAGCAGTTCTTC. Its amino acids are CASVAGLGRNNEQFF.